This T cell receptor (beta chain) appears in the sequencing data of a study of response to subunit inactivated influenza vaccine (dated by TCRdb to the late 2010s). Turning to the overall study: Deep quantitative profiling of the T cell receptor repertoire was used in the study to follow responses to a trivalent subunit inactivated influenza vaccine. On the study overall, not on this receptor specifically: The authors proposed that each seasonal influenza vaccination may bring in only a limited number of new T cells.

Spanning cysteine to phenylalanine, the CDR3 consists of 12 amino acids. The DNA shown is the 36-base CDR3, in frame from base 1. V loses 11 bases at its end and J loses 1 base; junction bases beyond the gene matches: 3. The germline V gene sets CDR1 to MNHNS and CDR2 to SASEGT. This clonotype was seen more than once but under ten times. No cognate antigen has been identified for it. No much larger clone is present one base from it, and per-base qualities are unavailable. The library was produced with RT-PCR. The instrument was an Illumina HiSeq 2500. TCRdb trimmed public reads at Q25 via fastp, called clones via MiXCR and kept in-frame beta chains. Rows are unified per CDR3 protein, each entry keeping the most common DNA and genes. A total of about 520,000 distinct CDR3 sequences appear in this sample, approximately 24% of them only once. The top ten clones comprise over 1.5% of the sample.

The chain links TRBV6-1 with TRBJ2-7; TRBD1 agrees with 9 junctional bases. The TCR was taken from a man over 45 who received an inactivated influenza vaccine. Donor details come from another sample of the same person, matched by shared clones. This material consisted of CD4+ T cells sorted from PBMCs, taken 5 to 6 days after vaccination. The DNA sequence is TGTGCCGCGGGACAGGGATCCTACGAGCAGTACTTC. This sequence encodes CAAGQGSYEQYF.